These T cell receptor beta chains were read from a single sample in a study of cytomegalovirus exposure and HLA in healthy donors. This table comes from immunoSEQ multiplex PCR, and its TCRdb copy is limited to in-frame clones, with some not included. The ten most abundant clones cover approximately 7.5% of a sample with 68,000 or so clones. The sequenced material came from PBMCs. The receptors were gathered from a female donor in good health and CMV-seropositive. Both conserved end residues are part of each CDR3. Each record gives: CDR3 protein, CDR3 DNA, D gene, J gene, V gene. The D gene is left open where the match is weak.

CDR3 protein: CASSTGQTNYGYTF
CDR3 DNA: TGTGCCAGCAGCACGGGACAGACGAACTATGGCTACACCTTC
D gene: TRBD1
J gene: TRBJ1-2
V gene: TRBV28

CDR3 protein: CASSPPRAYEQYF
CDR3 DNA: TGTGCCAGCAGCCCCCCACGCGCCTACGAGCAGTACTTC
D gene: .
J gene: TRBJ2-7
V gene: TRBV9

CDR3 protein: CSAIDREAFF
CDR3 DNA: TGCAGTGCCATTGACAGGGAAGCTTTCTTT
D gene: .
J gene: TRBJ1-1
V gene: TRBV20-1

CDR3 protein: CASSLDGRGNEQFF
CDR3 DNA: TGCGCCAGCAGCTTGGATGGCAGGGGGAATGAGCAGTTCTTC
D gene: TRBD1
J gene: TRBJ2-1
V gene: TRBV5-1

CDR3 protein: CASTGHPNTGELFF
CDR3 DNA: TGCGCCAGCACGGGACACCCGAACACCGGGGAGCTGTTTTTT
D gene: .
J gene: TRBJ2-2
V gene: TRBV4-1

CDR3 protein: CAWRQGGNINSPLHF
CDR3 DNA: TGTGCCTGGAGGCAGGGAGGAAATATTAATTCACCCCTCCACTTT
D gene: .
J gene: TRBJ1-6
V gene: TRBV30

CDR3 protein: CSVRRGGNEQFF
CDR3 DNA: TGCAGCGTGCGGCGGGGGGGCAATGAGCAGTTCTTC
D gene: TRBD2
J gene: TRBJ2-1
V gene: TRBV29-1

CDR3 protein: CASRFTGNSEQFF
CDR3 DNA: TGTGCCAGCAGGTTTACCGGGAACAGTGAGCAGTTCTTC
D gene: .
J gene: TRBJ2-1
V gene: TRBV7-9

CDR3 protein: CAISVNNMNTEAFF
CDR3 DNA: TGTGCCATCAGTGTGAACAATATGAACACTGAAGCTTTCTTT
D gene: .
J gene: TRBJ1-1
V gene: TRBV10-3

CDR3 protein: CASSSQVGDGYTF
CDR3 DNA: TGTGCCAGCAGCTCACAAGTCGGAGATGGCTACACCTTC
D gene: .
J gene: TRBJ1-2
V gene: TRBV7-2

CDR3 protein: CASSQGVRLAGGNEQFF
CDR3 DNA: TGTGCCAGCAGCCAGGGGGTGAGGCTAGCGGGGGGCAATGAGCAGTTCTTC
D gene: TRBD2
J gene: TRBJ2-1
V gene: TRBV4-2

CDR3 protein: CASSQGTGSAEAFF
CDR3 DNA: TGCGCCAGCAGCCAAGGGACAGGAAGCGCTGAAGCTTTCTTT
D gene: TRBD1
J gene: TRBJ1-1
V gene: TRBV5-1

CDR3 protein: CASSTAGSGELFF
CDR3 DNA: TGTGCCAGCAGCACCGCAGGATCCGGGGAGCTGTTTTTT
D gene: .
J gene: TRBJ2-2
V gene: TRBV7-2

CDR3 protein: CASSDPRDFGLRSNYGYTF
CDR3 DNA: TGTGCCAGCAGTGACCCTAGGGACTTCGGACTCCGATCTAACTATGGCTACACCTTC
D gene: .
J gene: TRBJ1-2
V gene: TRBV6-1

CDR3 protein: CASSPQTVPNEKLFF
CDR3 DNA: TGTGCCAGCTCACCACAGACAGTTCCTAATGAAAAACTGTTTTTT
D gene: .
J gene: TRBJ1-4
V gene: TRBV18

CDR3 protein: CASSSNPGHSRSYNEQFF
CDR3 DNA: TGTGCCAGCTCATCTAATCCGGGACACTCCCGCTCCTACAATGAGCAGTTCTTC
D gene: .
J gene: TRBJ2-1
V gene: TRBV18

CDR3 protein: CASSPGLGAGDRAFF
CDR3 DNA: TGCGCCAGCAGCCCAGGTTTGGGGGCTGGAGATCGAGCTTTCTTT
D gene: .
J gene: TRBJ1-1
V gene: TRBV5-1

CDR3 protein: CASRTGDSQTQYF
CDR3 DNA: TGTGCCAGCAGGACAGGGGATTCGCAGACCCAGTACTTC
D gene: TRBD1
J gene: TRBJ2-5
V gene: TRBV28

CDR3 protein: CASSFQTGNNQPQHF
CDR3 DNA: TGTGCCAGCAGTTTCCAGACGGGGAACAATCAGCCCCAGCATTTT
D gene: .
J gene: TRBJ1-5
V gene: TRBV28

CDR3 protein: CASSVYGSGREETQYF
CDR3 DNA: TGTGCCAGCAGCGTATATGGTAGCGGGAGGGAAGAGACCCAGTACTTC
D gene: TRBD2
J gene: TRBJ2-5
V gene: TRBV9

CDR3 protein: CASSYKTGDLDGYTF
CDR3 DNA: TGTGCCAGCAGTTACAAAACAGGTGATCTAGATGGCTACACCTTC
D gene: .
J gene: TRBJ1-2
V gene: TRBV6-6

CDR3 protein: CASSGAGRETQYF
CDR3 DNA: TGTGCCAGTAGTGGGGCAGGACGAGAGACCCAGTACTTC
D gene: .
J gene: TRBJ2-5
V gene: TRBV19

CDR3 protein: CASSELTANSPLHF
CDR3 DNA: TGTGCCAGCAGTGAATTGACAGCTAATTCACCCCTCCACTTT
D gene: .
J gene: TRBJ1-6
V gene: TRBV2

CDR3 protein: CASSSGGNTIYF
CDR3 DNA: TGTGCCAGCAGCTCCGGGGGAAACACCATATATTTT
D gene: .
J gene: TRBJ1-3
V gene: TRBV5-4

CDR3 protein: CASSLVSAGAEAFF
CDR3 DNA: TGTGCCAGCAGCTTAGTATCAGCCGGGGCTGAAGCTTTCTTT
D gene: .
J gene: TRBJ1-1
V gene: TRBV7-8

CDR3 protein: CAVQGQDYEQYF
CDR3 DNA: TGTGCCGTCCAGGGACAGGATTACGAGCAGTACTTC
D gene: TRBD1
J gene: TRBJ2-7
V gene: TRBV10-3

CDR3 protein: CASRSPGGNYGYTF
CDR3 DNA: TGTGCCAGTAGGTCGCCAGGGGGAAACTATGGCTACACCTTC
D gene: TRBD1
J gene: TRBJ1-2
V gene: TRBV19

CDR3 protein: CASRHGQGARNTEAFF
CDR3 DNA: TGTGCCAGCAGACATGGACAGGGGGCTAGGAACACTGAAGCTTTCTTT
D gene: TRBD1
J gene: TRBJ1-1
V gene: TRBV5-6

CDR3 protein: CASTDGQPGQPQHF
CDR3 DNA: TGTGCCAGCACCGATGGACAGCCCGGTCAGCCCCAGCATTTT
D gene: .
J gene: TRBJ1-5
V gene: TRBV28

CDR3 protein: CAWSGQGSSPLHF
CDR3 DNA: TGTGCCTGGAGCGGACAGGGGTCGTCACCCCTCCACTTT
D gene: TRBD1
J gene: TRBJ1-6
V gene: TRBV30

CDR3 protein: CASSFGAGAGEQYF
CDR3 DNA: TGCGCCAGCAGCTTCGGCGCGGGGGCCGGCGAGCAGTACTTC
D gene: .
J gene: TRBJ2-7
V gene: TRBV5-1

CDR3 protein: CASSLAPAGDNEQFF
CDR3 DNA: TGTGCCAGCAGCTTGGCCCCAGCGGGGGACAATGAGCAGTTCTTC
D gene: TRBD2
J gene: TRBJ2-1
V gene: TRBV5-5

CDR3 protein: CASSFVTGGVGEQYF
CDR3 DNA: TGTGCCAGCAGTTTCGTGACAGGGGGAGTCGGGGAGCAGTACTTC
D gene: TRBD1
J gene: TRBJ2-5
V gene: TRBV27

CDR3 protein: CASSLNTYEQYF
CDR3 DNA: TGCGCCAGCAGCTTGAACACCTACGAGCAGTACTTC
D gene: .
J gene: TRBJ2-7
V gene: TRBV5-1

CDR3 protein: CASVLGQNTDTQYF
CDR3 DNA: TGTGCCAGCGTGTTGGGACAGAACACAGATACGCAGTATTTT
D gene: TRBD1
J gene: TRBJ2-3
V gene: TRBV2

CDR3 protein: CASTRGWDSYGYTF
CDR3 DNA: TGTGCCAGCACTCGGGGCTGGGACAGCTATGGCTACACCTTC
D gene: TRBD1
J gene: TRBJ1-2
V gene: TRBV9

CDR3 protein: CASSSTGTSGKLSDTQYF
CDR3 DNA: TGTGCCAGCAGTAGTACCGGGACTAGCGGGAAACTGTCAGATACGCAGTATTTT
D gene: TRBD2
J gene: TRBJ2-3
V gene: TRBV28

CDR3 protein: CASSLRGGVGVYNEQFF
CDR3 DNA: TGCGCCAGCAGCTTAAGGGGGGGCGTAGGGGTTTACAATGAGCAGTTCTTC
D gene: .
J gene: TRBJ2-1
V gene: TRBV5-1